This entry lists 27 T cell receptor beta chains sequenced from one sample in a study of T cells expressing NK-cell markers. TCRdb reprocessed the 5' RACE reads, keeping one entry per CDR3 protein, no DNA. The clone table shows 440,000 or so distinct CDR3 sequences, with the ten largest holding 6% to 9.5%. The sample consisted of blood T cells: a sorted CD56 or NKG2C T cell subset, CD4+ or CD8+ T cells, or bulk PBMC T cells (not recorded which). The receptor source for this set is a woman between 18 and 70 years old in good health.

The chain uses TRBV5-4 and TRBJ2-3; with no DNA, the TCRdb D assignment of TRBD1 cannot be verified. The CDR3 runs to 15 residues. Germline V CDR1 and CDR2: SGHNT, YYREEE (reference sequence). The chain's CDR3 is CASSLDRGLTDTQYF.

This rearrangement joins TRBV4-3 to TRBJ1-6; TCRdb gives TRBD1 as the D gene, but with no DNA this cannot be confirmed. The CDR3 runs to 15 residues. The germline V gene has CDR1 LGHNA and CDR2 YSLEER. The CDR3: CASSQADRGNSPLHF.

The chain uses TRBV6-2 or TRBV6-3 and TRBJ2-5; the TCRdb call, TRBD2, lacks DNA for checking. This CDR3 has 15 amino acids. CDR1 is MNHEY, CDR2 SVGEGT, per germline. The CDR3 region is CASIERRYLQETQYF.

The chain links TRBV29-1 to TRBJ2-2; TCRdb proposes TRBD1, but this gene call is untestable without DNA. CDR3 size: 13 residues. CDR1 is SQVTM and CDR2 is ANQGSEA in the germline V gene. CDR3 residues: CSGEDRNTGELFF.

The rearrangement links TRBV4-3 to TRBJ2-1; the TRBD2 assignment by TCRdb is unverifiable without DNA. CDR1 and CDR2 from the germline V gene are LGHNA and YSLEER. The CDR3 sequence is 14 residues long. The CDR3 reads CASSPGTSYNEQFF.

The chain has TRBV9 and TRBJ1-4; TCRdb calls TRBD1, which cannot be checked without DNA. CDR1 and CDR2 (germline): SGDLS, YYNGEE. This CDR3 is built from 15 residues. CDR3 residues: CASSQGGATNEKLFF.

The chain combines TRBV20-1 with TRBJ2-4; the D gene TCRdb calls, TRBD1, cannot be checked with no DNA. CDR1 is DFQATT, CDR2 SNEGSKA, per germline (reference sequence). The CDR3 is 15 residues long. CDR3 region: CSARASGLATNIQYF.

The chain has TRBV19 and TRBJ2-1; TCRdb outputs TRBD1, but without DNA this stays unchecked. Germline V CDR1 and CDR2: LNHDA, SQIVND (reference sequence). This CDR3 has 11 residues. CDR3 residues: CAATGGREQFF.

The chain links TRBV29-1 to TRBJ2-6; the D call from TCRdb, TRBD1, cannot be confirmed without DNA. Germline lookup yields CDR1 SQVTM and CDR2 ANQGSEA. The CDR3 covers 14 residues. This chain's CDR3 is CSVEARAGANVLTF.

The chain recombines TRBV7-2 with TRBJ2-5; TCRdb's assignment of TRBD2 cannot be checked, as there is no DNA. The germline CDR1 and CDR2 sequences are SGHTA and FQGNSA. This CDR3 spans 17 amino acids. CDR3 region: CASSLASGGRTQETQYF.

V gene TRBV10-3 combines with J gene TRBJ1-5; TCRdb calls TRBD1, which cannot be checked without DNA. The CDR3 has 16 amino acids. CDR1 and CDR2 from the germline V gene are ENHRY and SYGVKD. CDR3 sequence reads: CAIFRSLQGSNQPQHF.

V is TRBV28 and J is TRBJ2-7; absent DNA, TCRdb's TRBD2 call cannot be checked. Germline V gene lookup returns CDR1 MDHEN and CDR2 SYDVKM. This CDR3 comprises 13 residues. This CDR3 is CASKRDGSYEQYF.

The chain links TRBV7-2 to TRBJ1-1; absent DNA, TCRdb's TRBD1 call cannot be checked. The length of the CDR3 is 15 residues. In germline, CDR1 is SGHTA, CDR2 FQGNSA. CDR3 sequence: CATEDMGQLNTEAFF.

This chain connects TRBV4-1 to TRBJ1-2; TCRdb calls TRBD1, which cannot be checked without DNA. The CDR3 runs 16 residues. Germline V CDR1 and CDR2: MGHRA, YSYEKL. CDR3 residues: CASSQPTGTKDGGYTF.

This chain connects TRBV9 to TRBJ1-2. This CDR3 is 13 amino acids long. CDR1 SGDLS and CDR2 YYNGEE come from the germline V gene. CDR3 sequence: CASSVVSSYGYTF.

The chain links TRBV11-2 to TRBJ1-1; TCRdb reports TRBD1, a call that lacks DNA to check it against. Germline V gives CDR1 SGHAT, CDR2 FQNNGV. CDR3 length: 15 amino acids. CDR3 sequence reads: CASSARQGPNTEAFF.

The chain uses TRBV29-1 and TRBJ2-5; TCRdb lists TRBD2, though no DNA is available to test this call. CDR1 SQVTM and CDR2 ANQGSEA come from the germline V gene. The CDR3 sequence is 15 residues long. CDR3 in amino acids: CSVRQGGRAEETQYF.

The chain uses TRBV20-1 and TRBJ2-5; TCRdb outputs TRBD2, but without DNA this stays unchecked. CDR1 and CDR2 from the germline V gene are DFQATT and SNEGSKA (reference sequence). The CDR3 totals 14 residues. The CDR3 sequence: CSAADPGLDGTQYF.

CDR3 in amino acids: CASSLVLGNEQFF. The chain combines TRBV5-1 with TRBJ2-1. The CDR3 loop spans 13 amino acids. Per germline, CDR1 SGHRS and CDR2 YFSETQ. The full variable domain, in which reference TRBV5-1 and TRBJ2-1 provide the parts outside the CDR3, is KAGVTQTPRYLIKTRGQQVTLSCSPISGHRSVSWYQQTPGQGLQFLFEYFSETQRNKGNFPGRFSGRQFSNSRSEMNVSTLELGDSALYLCASSLVLGNEQFFGPGTRLTVL.

The V gene is TRBV7-9, the J gene TRBJ2-5; without DNA, the TCRdb call of TRBD1 cannot be checked. There are 12 residues in the CDR3. The V gene's germline CDR1 is SEHNR and CDR2 FQNEAQ (reference sequence). The CDR3 is CASSWGERAQYF.

This chain connects TRBV7-9 to TRBJ1-2; TCRdb indicates TRBD1, and absent DNA this call remains unverified. The CDR3 consists of 13 residues. CDR1 and CDR2 from the germline V gene are SEHNR and FQNEAQ (reference sequence). The CDR3 region is CASSLSAGGGYTF. Looking up the rest from reference TRBV7-9 and TRBJ1-2 gives the full variable domain: DTGVSQNPRHKITKRGQNVTFRCDPISEHNRLYWYRQTLGQGPEFLTYFQNEAQLEKSRLLSDRFSAERPKGSFSTLEIQRTEQGDSAMYLCASSLSAGGGYTFGSGTRLTVV.

The chain uses TRBV28 and TRBJ1-1. This CDR3 has 14 amino acids. Germline CDR1 is MDHEN and CDR2 is SYDVKM. The CDR3 protein is CASSYGVMNTEAFF.

V and J are TRBV19 and TRBJ2-1; TCRdb proposes TRBD2, but this gene call is untestable without DNA. Germline values: CDR1 LNHDA, CDR2 SQIVND (reference sequence). The CDR3 runs to 14 residues. The chain's CDR3 is CASSIILAGNEQFF. The whole variable domain, remainder taken from reference TRBV19 and TRBJ2-1, is DGGITQSPKYLFRKEGQNVTLSCEQNLNHDAMYWYRQDPGQGLRLIYYSQIVNDFQKGDIAEGYSVSREKKESFPLTVTSAQKNPTAFYLCASSIILAGNEQFFGPGTRLTVL.

The rearrangement joins TRBV19 to TRBJ2-1; TCRdb indicates TRBD2, and absent DNA this call remains unverified. This CDR3 region has 16 residues. CDR1 is LNHDA and CDR2 is SQIVND in the germline V gene (reference sequence). The chain's CDR3 is CASSIGDFLTANEQFF.

V gene TRBV5-1 combines with J gene TRBJ1-1; TCRdb proposes TRBD1, but this gene call is untestable without DNA. Germline CDR1 and CDR2: SGHRS and YFSETQ. The CDR3 length is 14 residues. The CDR3 region is CASSGGQGNTEAFF.

The genes are TRBV7-2 and TRBJ2-2; TCRdb gives TRBD1 as the D gene, but with no DNA this cannot be confirmed. The CDR3 runs 14 residues. Germline CDR1 SGHTA, CDR2 FQGNSA. The CDR3 protein is CASGQGMNTGELFF.

The V and J genes are TRBV20-1 and TRBJ2-5. This CDR3 has 11 amino acids. CDR1 is DFQATT, CDR2 SNEGSKA, per germline (reference sequence). CDR3: CSARGEKTQYF.